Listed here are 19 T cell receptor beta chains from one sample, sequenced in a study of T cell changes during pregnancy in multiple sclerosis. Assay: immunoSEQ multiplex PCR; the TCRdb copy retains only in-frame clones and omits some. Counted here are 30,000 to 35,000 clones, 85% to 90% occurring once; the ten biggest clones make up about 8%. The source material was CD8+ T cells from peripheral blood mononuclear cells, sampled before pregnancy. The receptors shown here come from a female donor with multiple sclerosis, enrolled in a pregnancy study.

The CDR3 DNA reads TGTGCCTGGAGTAGGTTAGCGGGGGGGCCATTCACAGATACGCAGTATTTT. It specifies CAWSRLAGGPFTDTQYF. The genes are TRBV30 and TRBJ2-3, with 11 bases lining up with TRBD2. V trimming: 2 bases; J trimming: 2 bases; junction bases outside the gene matches: 9. Germline assignment: CDR1 GTSNPN and CDR2 SVGIG (reference sequence). CDR3 length: 17 residues.

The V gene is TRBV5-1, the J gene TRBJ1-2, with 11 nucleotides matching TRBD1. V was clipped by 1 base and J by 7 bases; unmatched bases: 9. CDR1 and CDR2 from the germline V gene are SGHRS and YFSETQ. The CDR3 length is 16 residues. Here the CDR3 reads CASSLTGGQGALGYTF. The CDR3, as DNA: TGCGCCAGCAGCTTGACCGGCGGACAGGGGGCGCTTGGCTACACCTTC.

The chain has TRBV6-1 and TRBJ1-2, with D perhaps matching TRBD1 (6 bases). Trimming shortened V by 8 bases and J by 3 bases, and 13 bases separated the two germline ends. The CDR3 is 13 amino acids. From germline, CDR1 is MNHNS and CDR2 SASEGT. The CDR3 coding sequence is TGTGCCAGCTCCACAGGGCTGTACTATGGCTACACCTTC. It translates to CASSTGLYYGYTF.

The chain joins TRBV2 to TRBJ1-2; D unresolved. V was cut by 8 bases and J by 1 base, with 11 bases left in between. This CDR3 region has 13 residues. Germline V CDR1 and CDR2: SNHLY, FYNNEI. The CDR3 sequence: CASEEADNYGYTF. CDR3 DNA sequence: TGTGCCAGCGAGGAGGCGGATAACTATGGCTACACCTTC.

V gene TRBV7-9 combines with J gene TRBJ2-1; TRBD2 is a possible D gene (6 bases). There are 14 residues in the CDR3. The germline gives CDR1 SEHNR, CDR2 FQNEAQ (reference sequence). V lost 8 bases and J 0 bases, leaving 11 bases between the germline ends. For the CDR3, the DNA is TGTGCCAGCCACGGAGGGAGCTCCTACAATGAGCAGTTCTTC. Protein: CASHGGSSYNEQFF.

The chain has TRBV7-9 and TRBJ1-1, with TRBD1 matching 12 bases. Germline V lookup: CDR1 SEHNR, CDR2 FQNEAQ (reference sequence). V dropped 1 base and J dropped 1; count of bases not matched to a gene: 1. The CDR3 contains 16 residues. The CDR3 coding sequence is TGTGCCAGCAGCTTAGTGGGACAGGGGGCGAACACTGAAGCTTTCTTT. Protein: CASSLVGQGANTEAFF.

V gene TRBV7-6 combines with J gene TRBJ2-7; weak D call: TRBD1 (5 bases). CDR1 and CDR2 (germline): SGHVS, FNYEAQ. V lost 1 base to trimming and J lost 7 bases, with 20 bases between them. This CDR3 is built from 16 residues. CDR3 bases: TGTGCCAGCAGCTTAGGGATAGGACAACTCCGTTGGGAGCAGTACTTC. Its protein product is CASSLGIGQLRWEQYF.

The CDR3 DNA reads TGTGCCAGTAGTATAAGTAGGAGCGAGCAGTACTTC. This gives the protein CASSISRSEQYF. The V gene is TRBV19, the J gene TRBJ2-7; D uncertain. CDR3 length equals 12 residues. Germline V gene lookup returns CDR1 LNHDA and CDR2 SQIVND (reference sequence). V was cut by 2 bases and J by 6 bases, with 8 bases left in between.

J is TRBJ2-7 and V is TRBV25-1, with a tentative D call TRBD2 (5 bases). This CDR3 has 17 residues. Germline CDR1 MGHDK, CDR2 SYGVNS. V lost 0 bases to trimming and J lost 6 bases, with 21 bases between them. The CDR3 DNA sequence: TGTGCCAGCAGTGAATATTCGGGCCAAGGATGGGCGGGCGAGCAGTACTTC. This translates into CASSEYSGQGWAGEQYF.

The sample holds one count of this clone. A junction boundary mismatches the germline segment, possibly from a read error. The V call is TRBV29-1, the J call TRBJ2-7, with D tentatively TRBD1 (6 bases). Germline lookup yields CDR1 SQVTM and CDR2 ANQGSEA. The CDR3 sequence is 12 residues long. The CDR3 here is CSVETGSHEQYF. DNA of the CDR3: TGCAGCGTTGAGACAGGCTCCCACGAGCAGTACTTC.

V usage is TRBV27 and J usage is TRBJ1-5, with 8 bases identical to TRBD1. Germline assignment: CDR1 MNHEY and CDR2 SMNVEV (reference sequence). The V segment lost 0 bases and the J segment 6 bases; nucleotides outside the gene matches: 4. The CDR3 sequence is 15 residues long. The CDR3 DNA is TGTGCCAGCAGTTTATCAAGGACAGGGAGTCAGCCCCAGCATTTT. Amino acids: CASSLSRTGSQPQHF.

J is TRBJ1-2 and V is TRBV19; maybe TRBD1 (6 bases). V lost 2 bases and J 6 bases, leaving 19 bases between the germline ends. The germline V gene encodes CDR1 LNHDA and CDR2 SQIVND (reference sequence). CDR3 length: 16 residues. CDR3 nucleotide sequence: TGTGCCAGTAGTATAAGTTTGACGGGGTCAGGGGATGGCTACACCTTC. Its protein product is CASSISLTGSGDGYTF.

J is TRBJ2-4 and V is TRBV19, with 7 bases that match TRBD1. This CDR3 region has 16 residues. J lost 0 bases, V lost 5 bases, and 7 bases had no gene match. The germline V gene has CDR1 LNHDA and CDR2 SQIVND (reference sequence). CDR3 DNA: TGTGCCAGTAGTGCGACAGGGTGGGGAGCCAAAAACATTCAGTACTTC. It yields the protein CASSATGWGAKNIQYF.

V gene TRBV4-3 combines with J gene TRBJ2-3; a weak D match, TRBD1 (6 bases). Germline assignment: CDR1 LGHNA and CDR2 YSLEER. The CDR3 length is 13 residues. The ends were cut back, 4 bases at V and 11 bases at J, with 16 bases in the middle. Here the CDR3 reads CASSPRWPGVQYF. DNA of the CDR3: TGCGCCAGCAGCCCGCGGTGGCCAGGGGTGCAGTATTTT.

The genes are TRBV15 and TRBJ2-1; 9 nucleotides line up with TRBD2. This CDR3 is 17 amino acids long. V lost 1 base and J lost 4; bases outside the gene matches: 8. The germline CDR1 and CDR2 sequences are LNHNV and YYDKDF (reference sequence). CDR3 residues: CATSRAPSGVLYNEQFF. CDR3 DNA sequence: TGTGCCACCAGCAGAGCCCCTAGCGGGGTTCTATACAATGAGCAGTTCTTC. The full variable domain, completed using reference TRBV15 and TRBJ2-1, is DAMVIQNPRYQVTQFGKPVTLSCSQTLNHNVMYWYQQKSSQAPKLLFHYYDKDFNNEADTPDNFQSRRPNTSFCFLDIRSPGLGDTAMYLCATSRAPSGVLYNEQFFGPGTRLTVL.

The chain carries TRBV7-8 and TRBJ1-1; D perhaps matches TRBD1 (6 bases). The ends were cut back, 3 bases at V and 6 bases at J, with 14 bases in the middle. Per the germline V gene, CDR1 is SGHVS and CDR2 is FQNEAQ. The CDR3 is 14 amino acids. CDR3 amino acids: CASSFRGGVAEAFF. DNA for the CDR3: TGTGCCAGCAGCTTCAGGGGAGGGGTCGCTGAAGCTTTCTTT. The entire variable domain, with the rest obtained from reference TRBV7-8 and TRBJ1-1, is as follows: GAGVSQSPRYKVAKRGQDVALRCDPISGHVSLFWYQQALGQGPEFLTYFQNEAQLDKSGLPSDRFFAERPEGSVSTLKIQRTQQEDSAVYLCASSFRGGVAEAFFGQGTRLTVV.

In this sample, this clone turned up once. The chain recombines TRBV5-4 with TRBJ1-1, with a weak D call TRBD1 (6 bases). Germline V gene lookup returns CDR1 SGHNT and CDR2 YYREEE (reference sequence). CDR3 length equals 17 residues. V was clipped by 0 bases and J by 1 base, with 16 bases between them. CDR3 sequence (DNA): TGTGCCAGCAGCTTGGGACTCAGGGGATTTACGAACACTGAAGCTTTCTTT. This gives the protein CASSLGLRGFTNTEAFF.

The CDR3 nucleotides read TGTGCCAGCAGCTTAACCACAGGGAAGGAGGCCGGGGAGCTGTTTTTT. Translating it yields CASSLTTGKEAGELFF. V gene TRBV7-9 combines with J gene TRBJ2-2; possible D gene TRBD1, 6 bases. CDR1 is SEHNR and CDR2 is FQNEAQ in the germline V gene (reference sequence). This CDR3 is built from 16 residues. With 2 bases removed from V and 6 bases from J, the gap between germline ends came to 16 bases.

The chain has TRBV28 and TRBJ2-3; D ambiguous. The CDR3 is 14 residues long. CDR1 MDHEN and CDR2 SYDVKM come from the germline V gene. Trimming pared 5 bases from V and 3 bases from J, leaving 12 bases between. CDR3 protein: CASSAPTVTDTQYF. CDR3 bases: TGTGCCAGCAGTGCCCCGACTGTTACAGATACGCAGTATTTT.